This TCR beta chain came from a study of post-analysis software for immune sequencing data. The CDR3 sequence is 15 residues long. CDR1 is SGHNT and CDR2 is YENEEA in the germline V gene. The J segment lost 3 bases and the V segment lost 5 bases, leaving 7 bases of the junction unmatched. TCR beta cDNA libraries included unique molecular identifiers. TCRdb used MiXCR to reprocess the PCR reads, holding one entry per CDR3 protein. The data hold 600,000 to 700,000 distinct CDR3 sequences, with 59% observed a single time. As regards this clonotype: Its antigen remains unknown.

General study findings and limits: Higher frequency in patients than in controls was seen for a handful of TRBV segments, with TRBV5-6, TRBV5-1 and TRBV20-1 among them. F measure grouped same-batch samples tightly together. Significantly lower normalized Chao1 diversity was found in patients with multiple sclerosis relative to controls.

J is TRBJ2-1 and V is TRBV11-3; 7 positions match TRBD1. This sequence was found in a girl aged 2 to 10 with multiple sclerosis. The sequencing sample was made of blood. CDR3 amino acids: CASSPPGQNYNEQFF. The DNA for the CDR3 is TGTGCCAGCAGCCCTCCGGGACAGAACTACAATGAGCAGTTCTTC.